These 11 T cell receptor beta chains were sequenced from one sample in a study of CD8 T cell repertoires and HIV-1 epitope variants. The antigens these receptors bind are not known. The table came from immunoSEQ multiplex PCR; TCRdb's copy has only in-frame clones and leaves some out. The data show thousands of clones, more than 55% seen once. Sequencing was done on a sample of cultured CD8+ T cells derived from PBMCs. Source of these receptors: a male donor with HIV.

The J gene is TRBJ2-7, the V gene TRBV7-2; possible D gene TRBD2, 6 bases. The CDR3 loop spans 16 amino acids. Deletions cut 4 bases from V and 2 bases from J, with 18 bases between. CDR1 and CDR2 (germline): SGHTA, FQGNSA. The CDR3, as DNA: TGTGCCAGCAGCTCACCCCTATCTAGCGAACCCTACGAGCAGTACTTC. This translates into CASSSPLSSEPYEQYF.

This clone was counted between two and nine times. V is TRBV27 and J is TRBJ2-5; the match to TRBD1 covers 9 bases. Germline values: CDR1 MNHEY, CDR2 SMNVEV (reference sequence). This CDR3 has 19 residues. V was pared by 4 bases and J by 5 bases, with 20 bases of the junction left unmatched. The CDR3 DNA sequence: TGTGCCAGCAGTTCCACGACAACCACACAGGGGGCGAAGGGCGAGACCCAGTACTTC. It translates to CASSSTTTTQGAKGETQYF.

The J gene is TRBJ2-3, the V gene TRBV5-1, with D unclear. In germline, CDR1 is SGHRS, CDR2 YFSETQ. The V end lost 3 bases, the J end lost 0 bases, and 8 bases lay between the germline ends. CDR3 length: 14 residues. The DNA for the CDR3 is TGCGCCAGCAGCTCTCGGTTAAGCACAGATACGCAGTATTTT. Its translation: CASSSRLSTDTQYF.

The chain employs TRBV19 and TRBJ2-7; D might be TRBD1 (5 bases). Trimming took 3 bases from V and 1 from J, leaving 13 bases between them. The CDR3 runs 15 residues. Germline V CDR1 and CDR2: LNHDA, SQIVND (reference sequence). CDR3 loop: CASSIFGQGSYEQYF. Here the CDR3 DNA reads TGTGCCAGTAGTATTTTTGGGCAGGGTTCCTACGAGCAGTACTTC.

This chain links TRBV5-4 with TRBJ2-7; 8 nucleotides match TRBD1. V lost 0 bases and J lost 0; bases outside the gene matches: 5. The germline gives CDR1 SGHNT, CDR2 YYREEE (reference sequence). The CDR3 covers 16 residues. CDR3 sequence (DNA): TGTGCCAGCAGCTTGGTACAGGGGGGTTCCTCCTACGAGCAGTACTTC. It translates to CASSLVQGGSSYEQYF.

This clone was counted between two and nine times. The J gene is TRBJ2-5, the V gene TRBV7-9, with 7 positions matching TRBD2. CDR1 and CDR2 from the germline V gene are SEHNR and FQNEAQ (reference sequence). The CDR3 contains 13 residues. V shed 4 bases, J shed 1 base, and the junction held 0 bases outside the gene matches. Here the CDR3 reads CASSWEGQETQYF. CDR3 in DNA: TGTGCCAGCAGCTGGGAGGGCCAAGAGACCCAGTACTTC.

The chain links TRBV11-2 to TRBJ2-3, with 12 bases identical to TRBD2. Germline CDR1 and CDR2: SGHAT and FQNNGV. The ends lost 1 base at V and 6 bases at J; junction bases unmatched: 11. CDR3 size: 18 residues. This CDR3 reads CASSLVPKTSGSTDTQYF. CDR3 in DNA: TGTGCCAGCAGCTTAGTCCCTAAGACTAGCGGGAGTACGGATACGCAGTATTTT.

The chain employs TRBV28 and TRBJ2-2, with 12 bases aligning to TRBD2. This CDR3 is built from 16 residues. V was pared by 3 bases and J by 3 bases, with 2 bases of the junction left unmatched. Germline CDR1 is MDHEN and CDR2 is SYDVKM. CDR3 in amino acids: CASSFLAGGYTGELFF. CDR3 DNA: TGTGCCAGCAGTTTTCTAGCGGGGGGGTACACCGGGGAGCTGTTTTTT. The full variable domain, in which reference TRBV28 and TRBJ2-2 provide the parts outside the CDR3, is DVKVTQSSRYLVKRTGEKVFLECVQDMDHENMFWYRQDPGLGLRLIYFSYDVKMKEKGDIPEGYSVSREKKERFSLILESASTNQTSMYLCASSFLAGGYTGELFFGEGSRLTVL.

The chain links TRBV7-7 to TRBJ2-7, with a weak D call TRBD2 (6 bases). CDR1 is SSHAT, CDR2 FNYEAQ, per germline (reference sequence). The CDR3 runs 15 residues. V was trimmed by 1 base and J by 1 base, leaving 11 bases between them. CDR3: CASSLEFGRSYEQYF. DNA for the CDR3: TGTGCCAGCAGCTTAGAATTTGGGAGGTCCTACGAGCAGTACTTC.

V gene TRBV28 combines with J gene TRBJ2-3; possibly TRBD2 for D (5 bases). The germline V gene encodes CDR1 MDHEN and CDR2 SYDVKM. This CDR3 contains 15 residues. Deletions cut 5 bases from V and 2 bases from J, with 14 bases between. This chain's CDR3 is CASSLEPGITDTQYF. DNA of the CDR3: TGTGCCAGCAGTCTAGAACCGGGGATCACAGATACGCAGTATTTT. Drawing the rest from reference TRBV28 and TRBJ2-3, the complete variable domain is DVKVTQSSRYLVKRTGEKVFLECVQDMDHENMFWYRQDPGLGLRLIYFSYDVKMKEKGDIPEGYSVSREKKERFSLILESASTNQTSMYLCASSLEPGITDTQYFGPGTRLTVL.

This clone occurred a few times. This chain uses TRBV4-1 with TRBJ1-6, with D perhaps TRBD1 (6 bases). Germline V CDR1 and CDR2: MGHRA, YSYEKL. The CDR3 contains 16 residues. V dropped 0 bases and J dropped 7 bases, with 13 bases sitting between them. In DNA, the CDR3 is TGCGCCAGCAGCCAAGATACGGGGGCCAGGAATTCACCCCTCCACTTT. This codes for CASSQDTGARNSPLHF.